Reported below is one T cell receptor beta chain. Its antigen remains unknown. The sample belongs to a study of T cells after yellow fever vaccination. TCRdb recomputed calls from the 5' RACE reads with MiXCR, one row per CDR3 protein. In the table there are some 200,000 distinct CDR3 sequences, 11% of which are singletons. Study-wide findings and caveats: Post-booster samples contained most primary-vaccination clones (approximately 96% CD4, less than 90% CD8). Repertoires obtained by FACS sorting could include abundant clonotypes that entered as contaminants from the bulk population. Weaker in magnitude, the secondary response showed a faster peak on day 5 versus 15.

The clonotype comes from a man younger than 35 who received the YFV17D yellow fever vaccine. The sequences come from CD8+ T cells sorted from PBMCs, collected 15 days after the yellow fever booster vaccination.

In nucleotides, the CDR3 is TGTGCCAGCAGCCAAGGAATGGATGCAGGGACTGAAGCTTTCTTT. As protein: CASSQGMDAGTEAFF. The chain employs TRBV4-2 and TRBJ1-1, with a tentative D call TRBD1 (5 bases). The CDR3 is made up of 15 amino acids. Per germline, CDR1 LGHNA and CDR2 YNFKEQ. Between the trimmed V and J ends, which lost 1 base and 5 bases, there was a span of 14 bases.